This is a list of T cell receptor beta chains from one sample in a study of blood T cell repertoires in COVID-19. This table comes from immunoSEQ multiplex PCR, and its TCRdb copy is limited to in-frame clones, with some not included. Of roughly 150,000 clones in the sample, 80% to 90% are singletons; the top ten hold 6.5% to 9%. The sequencing sample was made of peripheral blood. The receptor source for this set is a woman aged 45-60 years in a cohort sampled during active or convalescent COVID-19. Each CDR3 is given with its conserved first and last residue. Fields, in order: J gene, V gene, D gene, clone size, CDR3 protein, CDR3 DNA. A D gene is named only where the DNA matches it firmly. Not all rows give a size; the values are once, few, many and, for expanded clones, a class.

>TRBJ2-2|TRBV2|TRBD2|few
CASRARGIGGELFF
TGTGCCAGCAGGGCGCGGGGGATAGGCGGGGAGCTGTTTTTT
>TRBJ1-2|TRBV19|-|-
CASSPRGDLLNYGYTF
TGTGCCAGTAGTCCTCGGGGAGATCTCCTCAACTATGGCTACACCTTC
>TRBJ2-1|TRBV18|TRBD2|-
CASSPGLGRVNEQFF
TGTGCCAGCTCACCGGGACTAGGGAGGGTCAATGAGCAGTTCTTC
>TRBJ2-7|TRBV7-2|TRBD2|-
CASSATSGGAYEQYF
TGTGCCAGCAGCGCAACTAGCGGGGGGGCCTACGAGCAGTACTTC
>TRBJ2-5|TRBV10-3|TRBD2|-
CAISTSGGALETQYF
TGTGCCATCAGTACTAGCGGGGGGGCCTTAGAGACCCAGTACTTC
>TRBJ1-2|TRBV3-1/TRBV3-2|-|-
CASSPSTGANYGYTF
TGTGCCAGCAGCCCTTCGACAGGAGCTAACTATGGCTACACCTTC
>TRBJ2-3|TRBV4-3|TRBD2|many
CASSQGTSGEGGDTQYF
TGCGCCAGCAGCCAAGGTACCAGCGGGGAGGGCGGAGATACGCAGTATTTT
>TRBJ2-2|TRBV11-2|TRBD2|-
CASSATLAALTGELFF
TGTGCCAGCAGCGCAACTCTAGCGGCTCTCACCGGGGAGCTGTTTTTT
>TRBJ1-2|TRBV6-1|-|-
CASSEDGNRVHGYTF
TGTGCCAGCAGTGAAGACGGCAACAGGGTTCATGGCTACACCTTC
>TRBJ2-2|TRBV2|-|-
CASSEPSRGELFF
TGTGCCAGCAGTGAGCCTAGCCGCGGGGAGCTGTTTTTT
>TRBJ1-4|TRBV5-5|TRBD1|-
CASSQTGVNEKLFF
TGTGCCAGCAGCCAAACAGGGGTCAATGAAAAACTGTTTTTT
>TRBJ2-1|TRBV5-5|TRBD1|few
CASSTRQGYNEQFF
TGTGCCAGCAGCACGAGACAGGGATACAATGAGCAGTTCTTC
>TRBJ2-3|TRBV21-1|-|-
CASSDQPGGYTDTQYF
TGTGCCAGCAGCGACCAACCGGGGGGATACACAGATACGCAGTATTTT
>TRBJ1-4|TRBV29-1|-|-
CSVLTGFYEKLFF
TGCAGCGTACTAACAGGGTTCTATGAAAAACTGTTTTTT
>TRBJ2-3|TRBV18|-|-
CASSPNTGYTGDTQYF
TGTGCCAGCTCACCAAACACAGGTTACACTGGAGATACGCAGTATTTT
>TRBJ2-5|TRBV7-3|-|-
CASSLGRAETQYF
TGTGCCAGCAGCTTGGGCAGGGCAGAGACCCAGTACTTC
>TRBJ1-1|TRBV19|-|-
CASSIYGGTEAFF
TGTGCCAGTAGCATCTACGGGGGAACTGAAGCTTTCTTT
>TRBJ1-2|TRBV10-3|TRBD1|-
CAISESGRGNGYTF
TGTGCCATCAGTGAGTCGGGCAGGGGGAATGGCTACACCTTC
>TRBJ2-1|TRBV9|TRBD2|-
CASSSLAGGFISYNEQFF
TGTGCCAGCAGCTCCCTAGCGGGGGGCTTTATCTCCTACAATGAGCAGTTCTTC
>TRBJ1-3|TRBV19|-|-
CASTPRGTSVNTIYF
TGTGCCAGTACCCCCAGGGGCACCTCGGTGAACACCATATATTTT
>TRBJ1-2|TRBV27|TRBD1|few
CASSLLKGAGGYTF
TGTGCCAGCAGTTTACTGAAGGGGGCTGGTGGCTACACCTTC
>TRBJ2-2|TRBV4-3|-|-
CASSQDPARTGELFF
TGCGCCAGCAGCCAAGATCCGGCGAGGACCGGGGAGCTGTTTTTT
>TRBJ1-2|TRBV2|-|-
CASSEAAGANYGYTF
TGTGCCAGCAGTGAAGCGGCCGGAGCTAACTATGGCTACACCTTC
>TRBJ2-2|TRBV19|-|-
CASTLASGTGELFF
TGTGCCAGTACCCTAGCCTCGGGAACCGGGGAGCTGTTTTTT
>TRBJ2-5|TRBV11-1|TRBD1|-
CASSYGQGGETQYF
TGTGCCAGCAGTTACGGACAGGGAGGAGAGACCCAGTACTTC
>TRBJ2-7|TRBV10-1|-|-
CASSKGDNYEQYF
TGCGCCAGCAGTAAGGGGGATAACTACGAGCAGTACTTC
>TRBJ2-5|TRBV27|-|-
CASRRIGQQETQYF
TGTGCCAGCAGGCGAATAGGACAGCAAGAGACCCAGTACTTC
>TRBJ1-4|TRBV4-1|-|-
CASSPSGGPEKLFF
TGCGCCAGCAGCCCGAGCGGAGGGCCCGAAAAACTGTTTTTT
>TRBJ1-6|TRBV10-3|-|-
CAISSNSVPNSPLHF
TGTGCCATCAGTTCGAATTCAGTACCTAATTCACCCCTCCACTTT
>TRBJ2-1|TRBV29-1|-|-
CSVPGSYNEQFF
TGCAGCGTTCCAGGCTCCTACAATGAGCAGTTCTTC
>TRBJ1-6|TRBV5-4|TRBD1|once
CASSLGTGVASPLHF
TGTGCCAGCAGCTTGGGGACAGGGGTGGCTTCACCCCTCCACTTT